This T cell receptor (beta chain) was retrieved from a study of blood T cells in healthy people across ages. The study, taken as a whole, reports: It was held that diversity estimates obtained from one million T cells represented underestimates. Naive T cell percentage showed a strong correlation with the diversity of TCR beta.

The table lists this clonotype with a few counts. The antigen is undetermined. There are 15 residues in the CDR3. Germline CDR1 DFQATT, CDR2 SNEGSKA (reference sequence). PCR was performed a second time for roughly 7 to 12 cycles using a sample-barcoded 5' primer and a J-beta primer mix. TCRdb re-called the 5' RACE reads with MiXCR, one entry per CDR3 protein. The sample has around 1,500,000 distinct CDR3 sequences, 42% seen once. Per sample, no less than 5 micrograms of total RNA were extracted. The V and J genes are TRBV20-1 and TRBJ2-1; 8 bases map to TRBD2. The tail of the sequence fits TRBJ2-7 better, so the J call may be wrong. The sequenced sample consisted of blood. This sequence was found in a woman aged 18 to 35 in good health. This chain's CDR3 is CSAEYSGASYNEQYF. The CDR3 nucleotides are TGCAGTGCCGAATATAGCGGGGCCTCCTACAATGAGCAGTACTTC.